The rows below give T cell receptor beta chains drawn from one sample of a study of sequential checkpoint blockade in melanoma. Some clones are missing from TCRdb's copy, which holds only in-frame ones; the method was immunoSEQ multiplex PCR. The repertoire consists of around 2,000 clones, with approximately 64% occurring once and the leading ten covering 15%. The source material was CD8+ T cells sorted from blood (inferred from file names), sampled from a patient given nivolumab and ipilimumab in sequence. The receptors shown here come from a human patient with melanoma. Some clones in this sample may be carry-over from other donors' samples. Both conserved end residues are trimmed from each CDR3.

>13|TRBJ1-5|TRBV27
ASSLSMGGNQPQH
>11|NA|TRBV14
ASSRWTGLEQY
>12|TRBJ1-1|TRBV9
ASSVSGSQTEAF
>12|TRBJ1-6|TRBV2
ASRASDRVSPLH
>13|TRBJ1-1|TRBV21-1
ASSSPGRGRGEAF
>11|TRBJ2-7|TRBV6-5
ASSEINQGEQY
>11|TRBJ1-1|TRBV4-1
ASSQREVTEAF
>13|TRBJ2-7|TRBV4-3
ASSQSVGTASEQY
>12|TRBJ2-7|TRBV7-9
ASSLASGGAEQY
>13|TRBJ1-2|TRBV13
ASSLAKTGNYGYT
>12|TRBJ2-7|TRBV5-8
ASSFDRMHYEQY
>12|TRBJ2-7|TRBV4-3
ASSLGRESYEQY
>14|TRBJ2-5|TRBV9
ASTPTHGGFQETQY
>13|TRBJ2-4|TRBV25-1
ASSGSGHIKNIQY
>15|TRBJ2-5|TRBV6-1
ASSGSSERDVQETQY
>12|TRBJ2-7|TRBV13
ASSPGQGAYEQY